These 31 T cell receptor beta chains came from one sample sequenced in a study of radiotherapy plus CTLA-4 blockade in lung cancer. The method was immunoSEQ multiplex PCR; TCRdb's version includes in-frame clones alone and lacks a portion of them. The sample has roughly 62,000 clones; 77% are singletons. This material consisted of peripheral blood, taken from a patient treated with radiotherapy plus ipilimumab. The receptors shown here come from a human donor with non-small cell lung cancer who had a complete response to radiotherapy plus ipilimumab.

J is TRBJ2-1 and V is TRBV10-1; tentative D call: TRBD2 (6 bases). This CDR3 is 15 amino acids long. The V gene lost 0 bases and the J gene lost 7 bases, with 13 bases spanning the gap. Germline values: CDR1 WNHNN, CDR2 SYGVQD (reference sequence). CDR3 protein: CASSESRERKNEQFF. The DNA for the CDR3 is TGCGCCAGCAGTGAGTCACGGGAGAGGAAAAATGAGCAGTTCTTC.

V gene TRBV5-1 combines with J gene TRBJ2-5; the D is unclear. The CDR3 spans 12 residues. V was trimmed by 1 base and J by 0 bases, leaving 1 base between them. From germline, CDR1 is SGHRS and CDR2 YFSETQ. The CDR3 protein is CASSLNQETQYF. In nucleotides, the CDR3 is TGCGCCAGCAGCTTGAACCAAGAGACCCAGTACTTC.

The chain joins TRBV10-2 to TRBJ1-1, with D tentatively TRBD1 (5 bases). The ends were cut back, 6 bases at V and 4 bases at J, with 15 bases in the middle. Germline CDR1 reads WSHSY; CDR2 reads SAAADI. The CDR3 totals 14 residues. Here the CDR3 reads CASRLGLGSTEAFF. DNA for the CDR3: TGCGCCAGCAGATTGGGACTGGGGAGCACTGAAGCTTTCTTT.

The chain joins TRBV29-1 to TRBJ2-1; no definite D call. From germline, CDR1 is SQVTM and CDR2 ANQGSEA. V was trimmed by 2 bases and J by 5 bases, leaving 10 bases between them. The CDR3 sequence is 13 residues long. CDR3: CSVEPYTHNEQFF. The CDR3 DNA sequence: TGCAGCGTTGAACCGTATACGCACAATGAGCAGTTCTTC.

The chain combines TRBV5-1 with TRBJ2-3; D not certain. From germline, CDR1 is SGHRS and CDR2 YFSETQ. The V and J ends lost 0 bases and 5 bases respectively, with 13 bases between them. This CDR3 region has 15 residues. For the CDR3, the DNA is TGCGCCAGCAGCTTGGTGCGACCCGAAGGAGATACGCAGTATTTT. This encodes CASSLVRPEGDTQYF.

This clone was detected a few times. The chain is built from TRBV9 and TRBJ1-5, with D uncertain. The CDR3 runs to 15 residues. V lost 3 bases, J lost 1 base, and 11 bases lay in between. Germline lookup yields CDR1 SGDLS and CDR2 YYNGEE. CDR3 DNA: TGTGCCAGCAGCGGGGAGGGAGGGAGCAATCAGCCCCAGCATTTT. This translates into CASSGEGGSNQPQHF.

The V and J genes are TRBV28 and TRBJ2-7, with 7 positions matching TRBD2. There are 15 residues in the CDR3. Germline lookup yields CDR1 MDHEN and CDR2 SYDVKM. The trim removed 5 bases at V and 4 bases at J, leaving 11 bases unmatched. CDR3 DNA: TGTGCCAGCAGTAACCTATGGGGAGGGCCGTACGAGCAGTACGTC. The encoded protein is CASSNLWGGPYEQYV.

This CDR3 is CASSTSRTGELFF. The CDR3 DNA reads as TGTGCCAGCAGTACGAGCAGGACCGGGGAGCTGTTTTTT. The chain uses TRBV6-4 and TRBJ2-2, with D hard to call. V lost 5 bases, J lost 5 bases, and 9 bases lay in between. The germline CDR1 and CDR2 sequences are MRHNA and SNTAGT. The CDR3 sequence is 13 residues long.

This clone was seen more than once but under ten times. CDR3 region: CASSQEGALYGYTF. The CDR3 DNA reads as TGCGCCAGCAGCCAAGAAGGCGCACTATATGGCTACACCTTC. The gene calls are TRBV4-3 and TRBJ1-2; D unresolved. The CDR3 is made up of 14 amino acids. Germline assignment: CDR1 LGHNA and CDR2 YSLEER. Trimming took off 0 bases at V and 5 bases at J, with 10 bases between the two ends.

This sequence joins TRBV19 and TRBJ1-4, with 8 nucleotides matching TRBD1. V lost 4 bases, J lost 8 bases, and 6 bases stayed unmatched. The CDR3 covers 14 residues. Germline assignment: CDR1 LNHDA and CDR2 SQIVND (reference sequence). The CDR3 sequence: CASSTRTGWEKLFF. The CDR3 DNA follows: TGTGCCAGTAGTACTCGGACAGGGTGGGAAAAACTGTTTTTT.

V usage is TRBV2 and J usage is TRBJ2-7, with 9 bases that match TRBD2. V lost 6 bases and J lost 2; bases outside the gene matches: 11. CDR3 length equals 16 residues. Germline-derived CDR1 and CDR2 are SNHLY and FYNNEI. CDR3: CASSLREAGGPYEQYV. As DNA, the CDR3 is TGTGCCAGCAGCCTGAGGGAAGCGGGAGGTCCCTACGAGCAGTACGTC.

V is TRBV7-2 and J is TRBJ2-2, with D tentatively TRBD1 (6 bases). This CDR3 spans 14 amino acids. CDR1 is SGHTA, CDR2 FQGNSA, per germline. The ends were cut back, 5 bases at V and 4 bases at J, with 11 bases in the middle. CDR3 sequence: CASSPTGPTGELFF. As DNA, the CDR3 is TGTGCCAGCAGCCCAACAGGGCCCACCGGGGAGCTGTTTTTT.

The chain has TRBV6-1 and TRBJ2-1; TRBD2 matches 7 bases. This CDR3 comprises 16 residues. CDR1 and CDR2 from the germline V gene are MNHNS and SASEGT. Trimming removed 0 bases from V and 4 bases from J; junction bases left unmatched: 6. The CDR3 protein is CASSEARGLFYNEQFF. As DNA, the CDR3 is TGTGCCAGCAGTGAAGCGCGGGGACTATTTTACAATGAGCAGTTCTTC.

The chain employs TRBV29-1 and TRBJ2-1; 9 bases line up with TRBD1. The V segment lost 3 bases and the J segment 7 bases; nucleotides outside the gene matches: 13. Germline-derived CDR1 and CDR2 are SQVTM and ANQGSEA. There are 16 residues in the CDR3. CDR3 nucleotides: TGCAGCGTTGATTATTGGGACAGGGTAGGTGGGAATGAGCAGTTCTTC. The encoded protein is CSVDYWDRVGGNEQFF.

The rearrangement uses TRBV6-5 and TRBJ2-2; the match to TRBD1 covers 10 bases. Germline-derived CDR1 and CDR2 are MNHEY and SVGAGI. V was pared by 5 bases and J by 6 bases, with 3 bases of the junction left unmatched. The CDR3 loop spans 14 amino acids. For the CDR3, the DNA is TGTGCCAGCAGTGGGACAGGGGAATCCGGGGAGCTGTTTTTT. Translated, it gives CASSGTGESGELFF.

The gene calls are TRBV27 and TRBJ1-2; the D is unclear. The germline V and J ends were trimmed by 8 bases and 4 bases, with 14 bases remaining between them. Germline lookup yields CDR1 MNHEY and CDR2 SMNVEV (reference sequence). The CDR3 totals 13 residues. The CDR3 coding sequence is TGTGCCAGCGGGCGGGCCGGTCTCTATGGCTACACCTTC. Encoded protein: CASGRAGLYGYTF.

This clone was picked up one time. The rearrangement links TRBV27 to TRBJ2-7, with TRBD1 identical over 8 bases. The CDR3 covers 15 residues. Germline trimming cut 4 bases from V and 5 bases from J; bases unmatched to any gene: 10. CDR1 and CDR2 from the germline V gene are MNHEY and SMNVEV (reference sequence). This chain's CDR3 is CASSSPGQALHEQYF. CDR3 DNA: TGTGCCAGCAGTTCCCCGGGACAGGCCCTCCACGAGCAGTACTTC.

The CDR3 DNA follows: TGCGCCAGCAGTGAGTCGGGAGCGGTCAGGAACAATGAGCAGTTCTTC. Protein product: CASSESGAVRNNEQFF. This chain joins TRBV10-1 and TRBJ2-1, with D possibly being TRBD2 (5 bases). Germline CDR1 is WNHNN and CDR2 is SYGVQD (reference sequence). The CDR3 is 16 residues long. The V end was cut by 0 bases, the J end by 5 bases, with 14 bases between.

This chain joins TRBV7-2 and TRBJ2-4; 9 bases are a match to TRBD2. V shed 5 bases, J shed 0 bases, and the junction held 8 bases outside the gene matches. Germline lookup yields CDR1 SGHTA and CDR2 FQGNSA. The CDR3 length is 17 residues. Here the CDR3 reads CASSGLAGALAKNIQYF. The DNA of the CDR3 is TGTGCCAGCAGCGGATTAGCGGGGGCCCTAGCCAAAAACATTCAGTACTTC.

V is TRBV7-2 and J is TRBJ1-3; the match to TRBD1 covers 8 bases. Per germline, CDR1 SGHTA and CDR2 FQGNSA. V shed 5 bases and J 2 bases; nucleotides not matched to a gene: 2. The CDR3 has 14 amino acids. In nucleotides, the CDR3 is TGTGCCAGCAGCCAGACAGGGGCTGGAAACACCATATATTTT. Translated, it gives CASSQTGAGNTIYF.

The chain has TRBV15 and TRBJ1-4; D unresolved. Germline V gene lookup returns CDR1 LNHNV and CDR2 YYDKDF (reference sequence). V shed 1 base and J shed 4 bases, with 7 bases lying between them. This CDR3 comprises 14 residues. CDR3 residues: CATSRVFGNEKLFF. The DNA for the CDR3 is TGTGCCACCAGCAGAGTTTTCGGTAATGAAAAACTGTTTTTT.

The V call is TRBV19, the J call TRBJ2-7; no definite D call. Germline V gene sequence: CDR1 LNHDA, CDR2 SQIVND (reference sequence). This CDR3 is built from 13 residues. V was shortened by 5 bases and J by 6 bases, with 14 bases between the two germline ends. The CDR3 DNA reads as TGTGCCAGTAGTCGGACCCTTTGGAGCGAGCAGTACGTC. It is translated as CASSRTLWSEQYV.

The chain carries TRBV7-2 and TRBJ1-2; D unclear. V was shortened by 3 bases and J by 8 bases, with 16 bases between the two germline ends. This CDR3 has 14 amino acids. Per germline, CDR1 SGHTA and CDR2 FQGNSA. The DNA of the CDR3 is TGTGCCAGCAGCTTCTATGTTCGCGGGTCGGGCTACACCTTC. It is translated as CASSFYVRGSGYTF.

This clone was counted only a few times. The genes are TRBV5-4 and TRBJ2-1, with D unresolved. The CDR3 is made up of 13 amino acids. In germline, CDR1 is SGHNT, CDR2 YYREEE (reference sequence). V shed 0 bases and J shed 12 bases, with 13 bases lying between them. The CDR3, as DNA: TGTGCCAGCAGCTTGGAAAATAACATGGGGCAGTTCTTC. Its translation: CASSLENNMGQFF. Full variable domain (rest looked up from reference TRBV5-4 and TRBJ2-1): ETGVTQSPTHLIKTRGQQVTLRCSSQSGHNTVSWYQQALGQGPQFIFQYYREEENGRGNFPPRFSGLQFPNYSSELNVNALELDDSALYLCASSLENNMGQFFGPGTRLTVL.

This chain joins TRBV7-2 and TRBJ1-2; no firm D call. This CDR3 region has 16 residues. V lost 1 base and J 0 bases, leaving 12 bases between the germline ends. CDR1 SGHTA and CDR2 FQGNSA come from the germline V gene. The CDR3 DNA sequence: TGTGCCAGCAGCTTAGGGGGTGGTTATTCTAACTATGGCTACACCTTC. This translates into CASSLGGGYSNYGYTF.

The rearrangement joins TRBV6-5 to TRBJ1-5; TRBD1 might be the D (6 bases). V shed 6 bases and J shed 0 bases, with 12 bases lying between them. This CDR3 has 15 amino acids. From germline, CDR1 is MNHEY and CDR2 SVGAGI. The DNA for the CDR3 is TGTGCCAGCAGCCCCGACAGGAATAGCAATCAGCCCCAGCATTTT. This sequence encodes CASSPDRNSNQPQHF.

As DNA, the CDR3 is TGTGCCAGCAGTTACGCTGGACCGAACTCTGGAAACACCATATATTTT. It yields the protein CASSYAGPNSGNTIYF. The genes are TRBV6-5 and TRBJ1-3; D uncertain. CDR1 and CDR2 (germline): MNHEY, SVGAGI. There are 16 residues in the CDR3. With 2 bases removed from V and 0 bases from J, the gap between germline ends came to 11 bases.

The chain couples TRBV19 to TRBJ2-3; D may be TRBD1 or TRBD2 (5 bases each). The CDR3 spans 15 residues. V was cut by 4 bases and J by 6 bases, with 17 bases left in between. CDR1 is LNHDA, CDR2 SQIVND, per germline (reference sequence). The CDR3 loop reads CASSTTGPGADTQYF. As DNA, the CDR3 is TGTGCCAGTAGTACGACTGGTCCCGGGGCGGATACGCAGTATTTT.

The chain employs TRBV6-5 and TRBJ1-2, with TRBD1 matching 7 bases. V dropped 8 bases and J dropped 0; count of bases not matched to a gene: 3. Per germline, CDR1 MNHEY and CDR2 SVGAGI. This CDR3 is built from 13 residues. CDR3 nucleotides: TGTGCCAGCGGGGACAGCCCTAACTATGGCTACACCTTC. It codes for CASGDSPNYGYTF.

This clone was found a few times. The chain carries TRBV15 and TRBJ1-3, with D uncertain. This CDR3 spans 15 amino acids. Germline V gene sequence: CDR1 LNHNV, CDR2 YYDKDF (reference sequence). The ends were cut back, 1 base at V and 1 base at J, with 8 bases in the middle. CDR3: CATSRGSGSGNTIYF. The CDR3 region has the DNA TGTGCCACCAGCAGAGGAAGCGGATCTGGAAACACCATATATTTT.

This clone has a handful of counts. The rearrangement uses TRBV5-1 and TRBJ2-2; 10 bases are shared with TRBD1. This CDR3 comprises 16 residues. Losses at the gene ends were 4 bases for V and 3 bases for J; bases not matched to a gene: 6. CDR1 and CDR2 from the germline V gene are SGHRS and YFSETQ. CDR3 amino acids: CASSKTGGADTGELFF. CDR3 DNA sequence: TGCGCCAGCAGCAAGACAGGGGGCGCGGACACCGGGGAGCTGTTTTTT.